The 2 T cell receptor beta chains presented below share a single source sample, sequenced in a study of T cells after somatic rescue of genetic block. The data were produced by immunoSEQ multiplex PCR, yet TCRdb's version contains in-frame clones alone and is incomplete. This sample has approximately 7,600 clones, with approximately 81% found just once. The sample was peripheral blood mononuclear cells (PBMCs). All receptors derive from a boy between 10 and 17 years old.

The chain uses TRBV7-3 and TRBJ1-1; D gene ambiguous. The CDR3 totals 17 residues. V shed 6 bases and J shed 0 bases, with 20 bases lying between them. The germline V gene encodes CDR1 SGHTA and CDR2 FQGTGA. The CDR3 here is CASRRNGQKYMNTEAFF. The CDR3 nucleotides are TGTGCCAGCAGAAGAAACGGGCAAAAATACATGAACACTGAAGCTTTCTTT.

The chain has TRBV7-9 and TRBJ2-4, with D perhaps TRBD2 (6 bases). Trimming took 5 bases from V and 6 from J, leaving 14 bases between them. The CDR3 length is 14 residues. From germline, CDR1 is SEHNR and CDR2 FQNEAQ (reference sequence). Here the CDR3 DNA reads TGTGCCAGCAGCCCGACAGCGGGTGTAAACATTCAGTACTTC. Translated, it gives CASSPTAGVNIQYF.